These T cell receptor beta chains were read from a single sample in a study of cytomegalovirus exposure and HLA in healthy donors. TCRdb's table, derived via immunoSEQ multiplex PCR, lists solely in-frame clones and lacks some. The sample holds around 42,000 clones. The sample comprised PBMCs. The receptors here all came from a man aged 30 to 39 in good health and CMV-seronegative. Each CDR3 is given with its conserved first and last residue. Fields, in order: V gene, J gene, D gene, CDR3 DNA, CDR3 protein. A D gene is named only where the DNA matches it firmly.

>TRBV20-1|TRBJ2-7|.
TGCAGTGCTAGGGACACCTACGAGCAGTACTTC
CSARDTYEQYF
>TRBV5-1|TRBJ2-7|.
TGCGCCAGCAGCCCTCGGGGGTTAAACCGCGAGCAGTACTTC
CASSPRGLNREQYF
>TRBV18|TRBJ1-5|.
TGTGCCAGCTCACCTGACAGGCTGAGCGGCAATCAGCCCCAGCATTTT
CASSPDRLSGNQPQHF
>TRBV10-1|TRBJ2-7|TRBD1
TGCGCCAGGGCCACCGACAGGGGGAAAATTTACGAGCAGTACTTC
CARATDRGKIYEQYF
>TRBV5-1|TRBJ1-1|TRBD1
TGCGCCAGCAGCTTGGGGGACAGGGAGGGAACTGAAGCTTTCTTT
CASSLGDREGTEAFF
>TRBV5-1|TRBJ2-5|.
TGCGCCAGCAGCTTGGGAGGGCTCCAAGAGACCCAGTACTTC
CASSLGGLQETQYF
>TRBV6-1|TRBJ1-5|TRBD1
TGTGCCAGCAGTTCAACAGGGGGCCAGCCCCAGCATTTT
CASSSTGGQPQHF
>TRBV18|TRBJ2-7|TRBD2
TGTGCCAGAACCCCCCGGGGGGATCCCTACGAGCAGTACTTC
CARTPRGDPYEQYF
>TRBV5-1|TRBJ2-7|TRBD1
TGCGCCAGCAGCTTGGACCCCGGCAGGGGGAACGAGCAGTACTTC
CASSLDPGRGNEQYF
>TRBV19|TRBJ1-5|.
TGTGCCAGTCTACCCATGAGTTATGTAAGCAATCAGCCCCAGCATTTT
CASLPMSYVSNQPQHF
>TRBV10-3|TRBJ2-2|.
TGTGCCATCAGGTCCCAGGAAGGGGTCGGGGAGCTGTTTTTT
CAIRSQEGVGELFF
>TRBV9|TRBJ2-2|.
TGTGCCAGCAGCGTAGGTGGGCAGAACACCGGGGAGCTGTTTTTT
CASSVGGQNTGELFF
>TRBV15|TRBJ1-2|TRBD1
TGTGCCACCAGCAGGACAGGGGATTCGGGTGGCTACACCTTC
CATSRTGDSGGYTF
>TRBV19|TRBJ2-3|.
TGTGCCAGTAGCCTGGGGCCAGGGAGCACAGATACGCAGTATTTT
CASSLGPGSTDTQYF
>TRBV13|TRBJ2-1|.
TGTGCCAGCAGTTCCAGGAATGAGCAGTTCTTC
CASSSRNEQFF
>TRBV6-6|TRBJ2-5|TRBD1
TGTGCCAGCAGTTACCCGGACAGGGGGCAAGAGACCCAGTACTTC
CASSYPDRGQETQYF